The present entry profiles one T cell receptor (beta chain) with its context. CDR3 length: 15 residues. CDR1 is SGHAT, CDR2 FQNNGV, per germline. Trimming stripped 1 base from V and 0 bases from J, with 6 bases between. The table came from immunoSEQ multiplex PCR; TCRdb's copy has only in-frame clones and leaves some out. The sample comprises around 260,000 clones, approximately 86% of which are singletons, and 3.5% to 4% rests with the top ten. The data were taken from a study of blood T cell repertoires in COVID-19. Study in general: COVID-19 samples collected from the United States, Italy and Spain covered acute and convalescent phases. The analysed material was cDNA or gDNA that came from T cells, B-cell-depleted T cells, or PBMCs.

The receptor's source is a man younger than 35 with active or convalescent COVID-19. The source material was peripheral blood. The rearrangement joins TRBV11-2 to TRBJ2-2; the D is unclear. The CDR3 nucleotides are TGTGCCAGCAGCTTAGGCGGTTCGAACACCGGGGAGCTGTTTTTT. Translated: CASSLGGSNTGELFF.